The 9 T cell receptor beta chains below all came from one sample that was sequenced in a study of blood T cell repertoires in COVID-19. Only in-frame clones appear in the TCRdb table, and some are missing; sequencing was by immunoSEQ multiplex PCR. The profile shows about 120,000 clones, 80% to 90% of them singletons. The sample comprised peripheral blood. Source of these receptors: a man in his forties with acute or convalescent COVID-19.

The chain joins TRBV3-1 (or the pseudogene TRBV3-2) to TRBJ1-5; D is unresolved. Trimming left V 3 bases short and J 0 bases short, with 6 bases between. Germline lookup yields CDR1 LGHDT and CDR2 YNNKEL (reference sequence). The CDR3 extends over 14 amino acids. CDR3 amino acids: CASSHLSSNQPQHF. The CDR3 DNA is TGTGCCAGCAGCCATCTGAGTAGCAATCAGCCCCAGCATTTT.

The CDR3: CASSSSGQTFNNEQFF. The CDR3 nucleotides are TGTGCCAGCAGCTCTTCGGGACAGACTTTTAACAATGAGCAGTTCTTC. This chain uses TRBV11-2 with TRBJ2-1; the match to TRBD1 covers 7 bases. CDR1 and CDR2 (germline): SGHAT, FQNNGV. This CDR3 is 16 amino acids long. V was pared by 4 bases and J by 5 bases, with 11 bases of the junction left unmatched.

The gene calls are TRBV6-5 and TRBJ2-7; TRBD1 might be the D (6 bases). CDR3 length equals 15 residues. Per germline, CDR1 MNHEY and CDR2 SVGAGI. Trimming pared 0 bases from V and 5 bases from J, leaving 14 bases between. CDR3 DNA: TGTGCCAGCAGTTACTCCTTGGACAGAGTTCACGAGCAGTACTTC. As protein: CASSYSLDRVHEQYF.

This clone was recorded once. The chain joins TRBV7-9 to TRBJ1-5, with 7 bases aligning to TRBD1. CDR1 is SEHNR and CDR2 is FQNEAQ in the germline V gene (reference sequence). CDR3 size: 15 residues. Trimming cost V 1 base and J 7 bases; bases outside gene matches: 7. The CDR3 nucleotides are TGTGCCAGCAGCTTAGGGCAGGGGGGAGGCCAGCCCCAGCATTTT. Translated: CASSLGQGGGQPQHF.

As regards this clone: This sample also contains other DNA sequences that code for the same CDR3. The chain employs TRBV6-1 and TRBJ2-1; 12 bases are a match to TRBD2. The junction had 0 bases not matched to a gene; V was cut back by 2 bases and J by 4 bases. The CDR3 length is 15 residues. Germline lookup yields CDR1 MNHNS and CDR2 SASEGT. The CDR3 is CASSELAGGYNEQFF. CDR3 DNA sequence: TGTGCCAGCAGTGAACTAGCGGGAGGGTACAATGAGCAGTTCTTC.

The J gene is TRBJ2-7, the V gene TRBV4-1; 9 bases match TRBD1. Per the germline V gene, CDR1 is MGHRA and CDR2 is YSYEKL. V was clipped by 1 base and J by 1 base; unmatched bases: 2. The CDR3 has 15 amino acids. CDR3 coding DNA: TGCGCCAGCAGCCAAGCGACAGGGGGTTCCTACGAGCAGTACTTC. It specifies CASSQATGGSYEQYF.

This chain links TRBV6-5 with TRBJ1-5; D gene uncertain. The CDR3 covers 15 residues. Trimming stripped 6 bases from V and 9 bases from J, with 21 bases between. Germline V gives CDR1 MNHEY, CDR2 SVGAGI. CDR3 sequence (DNA): TGTGCCAGCAGAGGTCAGGTACAGTCAGGTCGGCCCCAGCATTTT. Residues: CASRGQVQSGRPQHF.

As concerns this clone: This sample includes further DNA sequences coding for the same CDR3. The J gene is TRBJ1-2, the V gene TRBV7-9; perhaps TRBD1 as D (6 bases). V shed 1 base and J shed 3 bases, with 6 bases lying between them. The CDR3 runs 13 residues. Germline V gene sequence: CDR1 SEHNR, CDR2 FQNEAQ (reference sequence). CDR3 sequence reads: CASSLGTDYGYTF. CDR3 sequence (DNA): TGTGCCAGCAGCTTAGGGACAGACTATGGCTACACCTTC.

This chain connects TRBV7-2 to TRBJ2-2; D remains ambiguous. V lost 7 bases to trimming and J lost 7 bases, with 7 bases between them. This CDR3 spans 11 amino acids. The germline V gene encodes CDR1 SGHTA and CDR2 FQGNSA. CDR3 DNA sequence: TGTGCCAGCACCTCTCGCGGGGAGCTGTTTTTT. Translation: CASTSRGELFF.